One sample yielded the 29 T cell receptor beta chains listed below, sequenced in a study of blood T cell repertoires in COVID-19. TCRdb's copy holds only in-frame clones and misses some; the assay was immunoSEQ multiplex PCR. The data contain around 300,000 clones, approximately 89% of them seen just once; the ten biggest clones take up about 2%. The specimen sequenced was PBMCs or T cells enriched from blood (not recorded which). These receptors came from a woman in her fifties or sixties who had recovered from COVID-19.

This chain uses TRBV6-6 with TRBJ1-5; D remains ambiguous. Germline values: CDR1 MNHNY, CDR2 SVGAGI (reference sequence). Trimming pared 7 bases from V and 1 base from J, leaving 23 bases between. The CDR3 is 18 residues long. This CDR3 reads CASTPSAAPRYSNQPQHF. The CDR3 DNA follows: TGTGCCAGCACTCCATCTGCGGCTCCCCGGTACAGCAATCAGCCCCAGCATTTT.

This clone was counted once. The rearrangement links TRBV29-1 to TRBJ1-2; D possibly corresponds to TRBD1 (6 bases). CDR1 is SQVTM and CDR2 is ANQGSEA in the germline V gene. V lost 6 bases and J lost 4, with 18 bases in between. This CDR3 is 14 amino acids long. The CDR3 spells CSVNDPRGGYGYTF. The CDR3 bases are TGCAGCGTCAATGACCCCAGGGGCGGCTATGGCTACACCTTC. The whole variable domain, filled in from reference TRBV29-1 and TRBJ1-2, reads SAVISQKPSRDICQRGTSLTIQCQVDSQVTMMFWYRQQPGQSLTLIATANQGSEATYESGFVIDKFPISRPNLTFSTLTVSNMSPEDSSIYLCSVNDPRGGYGYTFGSGTRLTVV.

This chain links TRBV28 with TRBJ2-1, with 9 bases fitting TRBD2. The V and J ends lost 9 bases and 5 bases, in that order; junction bases with no gene match: 11. Germline V CDR1 and CDR2: MDHEN, SYDVKM. The CDR3 is made up of 15 amino acids. The CDR3 DNA reads as TGTGCCAGTCAGGCTCGAGCGGGAGGACACAATGAGCAGTTCTTC. Translated: CASQARAGGHNEQFF.

This clone was counted only a few times. J is TRBJ2-2 and V is TRBV19; D perhaps matches TRBD2 (5 bases). Trimming removed 0 bases from V and 6 bases from J, with 14 bases in between. Per germline, CDR1 LNHDA and CDR2 SQIVND (reference sequence). This CDR3 region has 16 residues. CDR3 region: CASSIDRKLEAGELFF. The CDR3 region has the DNA TGTGCCAGTAGTATAGATAGAAAACTAGAAGCCGGGGAGCTGTTTTTT.

This chain links TRBV10-2 with TRBJ2-1; D is perhaps TRBD1 (6 bases). The CDR3 spans 14 residues. With 3 bases removed from V and 10 bases from J, the gap between germline ends came to 16 bases. Germline CDR1 WSHSY, CDR2 SAAADI. CDR3 nucleotide sequence: TGCGCCAGCAGTGATACCAGGGGATTAGGGGAGCAGTTCTTC. Translation: CASSDTRGLGEQFF.

The gene calls are TRBV27 and TRBJ1-6; 9 positions agree with TRBD1. The CDR3 has 15 amino acids. From germline, CDR1 is MNHEY and CDR2 SMNVEV (reference sequence). The ends lost 2 bases at V and 5 bases at J; junction bases unmatched: 1. This chain's CDR3 is CASSLGTGHNSPLHF. In DNA, the CDR3 is TGTGCCAGCAGTTTAGGGACAGGGCATAATTCACCCCTCCACTTT.

The rearrangement links TRBV7-2 to TRBJ2-1, with 11 bases matching TRBD2. This CDR3 is built from 15 residues. CDR1 SGHTA and CDR2 FQGNSA come from the germline V gene. The J segment lost 8 bases and the V segment lost 3 bases, leaving 6 bases of the junction unmatched. Here the CDR3 reads CASSFVAGGPHEQFF. As DNA, the CDR3 is TGTGCCAGCAGCTTTGTAGCGGGGGGGCCCCATGAGCAGTTCTTC.

The gene calls are TRBV11-2 and TRBJ1-6, with a tentative D call TRBD1 (6 bases). The CDR3 is 15 amino acids. Trimming took off 1 base at V and 2 bases at J, with 6 bases between the two ends. Germline CDR1 and CDR2: SGHAT and FQNNGV. The CDR3 sequence: CASSLGTAYNSPLHF. The CDR3 DNA reads as TGTGCCAGCAGCTTAGGGACAGCCTATAATTCACCCCTCCACTTT.

J is TRBJ2-1 and V is TRBV14; the match to TRBD2 covers 9 bases. After removal of 3 bases from V and 14 bases from J, the junction contained 8 bases not matched to a gene. The CDR3 is made up of 13 amino acids. Per germline, CDR1 SGHDN and CDR2 FVKESK. The CDR3 bases are TGTGCCAGCAGCCACGGCGAAGGGACTAGCAAGTTCTTC. Encoded protein: CASSHGEGTSKFF.

The CDR3 bases are TGTGCCAGCACCGGGGGGACAGGAACTAATGAAAAACTGTTTTTT. Protein: CASTGGTGTNEKLFF. The chain employs TRBV28 and TRBJ1-4; 8 bases align to TRBD1. Germline trimming cut 7 bases from V and 1 base from J; bases unmatched to any gene: 5. CDR1 MDHEN and CDR2 SYDVKM come from the germline V gene. This CDR3 has 15 amino acids.

This clone showed up just a few times. J is TRBJ1-1 and V is TRBV6-5, with TRBD1 as a possible D gene (6 bases). V gave up 0 bases and J gave up 4 bases, with 12 bases separating them. The CDR3 is 15 amino acids. Germline CDR1 reads MNHEY; CDR2 reads SVGAGI. As DNA, the CDR3 is TGTGCCAGCAGTTACTCTAACAGGGCTCGCACTGAAGCTTTCTTT. Its translation: CASSYSNRARTEAFF.

The gene calls are TRBV28 and TRBJ2-5, with TRBD2 matching over 7 bases. Unmatched junction bases numbered 2, after V lost 6 bases and J lost 4 bases. CDR1 and CDR2 (germline): MDHEN, SYDVKM. The CDR3 extends over 12 amino acids. CDR3 sequence (DNA): TGTGCCAGCAGAGGGGAGGGAGAGACCCAGTACTTC. Translation gives CASRGEGETQYF.

The chain couples TRBV10-2 to TRBJ1-1; weak D call: TRBD1 (6 bases). Between the trimmed V and J ends, which lost 7 bases and 1 base, there was a span of 10 bases. Germline CDR1 and CDR2: WSHSY and SAAADI. CDR3 length: 13 residues. CDR3 in DNA: TGCGCCAGCAACTTACAGGGGAACACTGAAGCTTTCTTT. Translating it yields CASNLQGNTEAFF.

The chain couples TRBV9 to TRBJ2-7, with TRBD2 matching over 10 bases. The length of the CDR3 is 13 residues. V trimming: 3 bases; J trimming: 5 bases; junction bases outside the gene matches: 2. Per germline, CDR1 SGDLS and CDR2 YYNGEE. CDR3 in DNA: TGTGCCAGCAGCGCGGGACTAGCGAACGAGCAGTACTTC. This translates into CASSAGLANEQYF.

The rearrangement links TRBV18 to TRBJ1-3, with D possibly TRBD1 on 6 matching bases. The germline V gene encodes CDR1 KGHSH and CDR2 LQKENI. V dropped 6 bases and J dropped 4 bases, with 16 bases sitting between them. CDR3 size: 15 residues. CDR3: CASSLGQSGGNTIYF. The CDR3 nucleotides are TGTGCCAGCTCCCTTGGACAGTCCGGCGGAAACACCATATATTTT.

This chain uses TRBV7-9 with TRBJ2-1; 9 bases match TRBD2. V dropped 5 bases and J dropped 7; count of bases not matched to a gene: 6. Germline values: CDR1 SEHNR, CDR2 FQNEAQ (reference sequence). The CDR3 extends over 14 amino acids. The CDR3 region is CASSPAGGRNEQFF. The CDR3 nucleotides read TGTGCCAGCAGCCCCGCGGGAGGGCGAAATGAGCAGTTCTTC.

The CDR3 reads CASSIGAGDYQPQHF. In nucleotides, the CDR3 is TGTGCCAGTAGTATAGGGGCAGGGGATTATCAGCCCCAGCATTTT. The rearrangement links TRBV19 to TRBJ1-5, with a weak D call TRBD1 (6 bases). V was trimmed by 1 base and J by 5 bases, leaving 12 bases between them. The CDR3 is 15 residues long. Germline CDR1 reads LNHDA; CDR2 reads SQIVND (reference sequence). Complete variable domain (other parts from reference TRBV19 and TRBJ1-5): DGGITQSPKYLFRKEGQNVTLSCEQNLNHDAMYWYRQDPGQGLRLIYYSQIVNDFQKGDIAEGYSVSREKKESFPLTVTSAQKNPTAFYLCASSIGAGDYQPQHFGDGTRLSIL.

This clone was observed a handful of times. The V and J genes are TRBV30 and TRBJ2-2; the D gene is possibly TRBD1 (6 bases). CDR3 length: 15 residues. The germline CDR1 and CDR2 sequences are GTSNPN and SVGIG (reference sequence). Trimming took off 3 bases at V and 6 bases at J, with 17 bases between the two ends. The CDR3 sequence: CAWRRLGQSAGELFF. CDR3 coding DNA: TGTGCCTGGAGGAGGTTGGGACAATCGGCCGGGGAGCTGTTTTTT.

The J gene is TRBJ2-5, the V gene TRBV30; D may be TRBD1 (6 bases). The CDR3 spans 12 residues. V lost 2 bases, J lost 5 bases, and 9 bases lay in between. The V gene's germline CDR1 is GTSNPN and CDR2 SVGIG (reference sequence). CDR3 nucleotide sequence: TGTGCCTGGAGTTCTACAGGGGAGACCCAGTACTTC. Translated: CAWSSTGETQYF.

This clone is a singleton in its sample. This chain connects TRBV7-9 to TRBJ1-3; D is unclear. V shed 1 base and J shed 0 bases, with 7 bases lying between them. Germline CDR1 and CDR2: SEHNR and FQNEAQ (reference sequence). The CDR3 has 15 residues. For the CDR3, the DNA is TGTGCCAGCAGCTTAGGTGGCTTCTCTGGAAACACCATATATTTT. It is translated as CASSLGGFSGNTIYF.

The chain couples TRBV21-1 to TRBJ1-1; TRBD1, the table's D call, lacks a check against the DNA. TRBV21-1 is a pseudogene segment. This CDR3 comprises 14 residues. CDR3 nucleotide sequence: TGTGCCAGCAGCAGACAGAGCATGAACACTGAAGCTTTCTTT. As protein: CASSRQSMNTEAFF.

The chain joins TRBV5-7 to TRBJ1-6, with D uncertain. TRBV5-7 is flagged as an ORF with uncertain function. V was shortened by 7 bases and J by 18 bases, with 11 bases between the two germline ends. This CDR3 comprises 9 residues. The CDR3 DNA sequence: TGTGCCAGCCCTCCCCTCCCCCACTTT. It yields the protein CASPPLPHF.

V and J are TRBV2 and TRBJ1-5; no clear D gene. The CDR3 is made up of 13 amino acids. The V end was cut by 5 bases, the J end by 6 bases, with 11 bases between. Germline-derived CDR1 and CDR2 are SNHLY and FYNNEI. The CDR3 reads CASSPWQAQPQHF. The CDR3 DNA is TGTGCCAGCAGTCCTTGGCAGGCTCAGCCCCAGCATTTT.

For the CDR3, the DNA is TGTGCCAGCTCACCTGGATTGTACGGGAGTCCCTCCTACGAGCAGTACTTC. Amino acids: CASSPGLYGSPSYEQYF. The chain recombines TRBV18 with TRBJ2-7; D is possibly TRBD2 (6 bases). The V end was cut by 3 bases, the J end by 0 bases, with 18 bases between. CDR3 length: 17 residues. Germline CDR1 KGHSH, CDR2 LQKENI.

The chain is built from TRBV5-1 and TRBJ2-7; 7 bases line up with TRBD1. V gave up 3 bases and J gave up 4 bases; unmatched junction bases: 13. The CDR3 contains 16 residues. Germline CDR1 is SGHRS and CDR2 is YFSETQ. The chain's CDR3 is CASSSRGNLGGYEQYF. In DNA form, the CDR3 reads TGCGCCAGCAGCTCCAGGGGGAACTTGGGTGGATACGAGCAGTACTTC.

The V and J genes are TRBV5-8 and TRBJ1-5; D remains unclear. This CDR3 region has 13 residues. Trimming pared 4 bases from V and 0 bases from J, leaving 5 bases between. The germline V gene has CDR1 SGHTS and CDR2 YDEGEE. The CDR3 DNA reads TGTGCCAGCAGCAGCAATAGCAATCAGCCCCAGCATTTT. Translation gives CASSSNSNQPQHF.

The chain joins TRBV24-1 to TRBJ2-1; the match to TRBD2 covers 11 bases. The CDR3 consists of 18 residues. Germline lookup yields CDR1 KGHDR and CDR2 SFDVKD. Trimming took 5 bases from V and 8 from J; bases not matched to a gene: 16. This chain's CDR3 is CATSGVPSGGPSLDEQFF. The CDR3 nucleotides are TGTGCCACCAGTGGCGTTCCTAGCGGGGGGCCTTCTCTCGATGAGCAGTTCTTC.

This chain joins TRBV6-5 and TRBJ2-3, with a tentative D call TRBD2 (5 bases). This CDR3 is 14 amino acids long. CDR1 MNHEY and CDR2 SVGAGI come from the germline V gene. Trimming shortened V by 10 bases and J by 2 bases, and 16 bases separated the two germline ends. The CDR3 coding sequence is TGTGCCACTAACCAAGCGGAGAACACAGATACGCAGTATTTT. Translation: CATNQAENTDTQYF.

The genes are TRBV7-9 and TRBJ2-5, with 9 bases identical to TRBD2. The CDR3 runs 16 residues. Losses at the gene ends were 1 base for V and 3 bases for J; bases not matched to a gene: 6. In germline, CDR1 is SEHNR, CDR2 FQNEAQ (reference sequence). This chain's CDR3 is CASSLGGGGAEETQYF. For the CDR3, the DNA is TGTGCCAGCAGCTTAGGTGGCGGGGGGGCGGAAGAGACCCAGTACTTC.